This TCR beta chain was obtained from a study of shared clonotypes between healthy human individuals. Partitioning of CD4+ cells yielded a CD45RA+ naive subset and a CD45RA-negative memory subset. This CDR3 is 13 amino acids long. The germline CDR1 and CDR2 sequences are MGHRA and YSYEKL. V shed 2 bases, J shed 5 bases, and the junction held 1 base outside the gene matches. The test was conducted at deep level. TCRdb's copy holds only in-frame clones and misses some; the assay was immunoSEQ multiplex PCR. The sample consists of some 790,000 clones, 72% of them appearing once. The sequenced sample was memory CD4+ T cells sorted from blood. Documented subset: CD45RA-negative fraction. The chain recombines TRBV4-1 with TRBJ2-5, with TRBD2 matching 8 bases. The clonotype comes from a woman aged 25-40 years in good health. The CDR3 reads CASSQPGGETQYF. For the CDR3, the DNA is TGCGCCAGCAGCCAACCGGGGGGGGAGACCCAGTACTTC.